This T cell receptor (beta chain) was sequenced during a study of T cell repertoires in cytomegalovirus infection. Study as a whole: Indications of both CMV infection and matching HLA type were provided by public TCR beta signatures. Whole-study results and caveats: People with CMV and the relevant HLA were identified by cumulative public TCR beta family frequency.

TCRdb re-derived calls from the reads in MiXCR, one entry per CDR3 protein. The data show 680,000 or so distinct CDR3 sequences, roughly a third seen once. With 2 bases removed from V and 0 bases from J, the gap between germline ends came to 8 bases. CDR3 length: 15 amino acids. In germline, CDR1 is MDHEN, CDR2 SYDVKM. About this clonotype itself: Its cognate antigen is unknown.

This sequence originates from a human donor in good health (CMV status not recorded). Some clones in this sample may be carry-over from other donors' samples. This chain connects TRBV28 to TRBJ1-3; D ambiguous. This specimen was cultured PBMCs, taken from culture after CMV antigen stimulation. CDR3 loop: CASSLTPSSGNTIYF. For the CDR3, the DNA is TGTGCCAGCAGTTTAACCCCGAGCTCTGGAAACACCATATATTTT.